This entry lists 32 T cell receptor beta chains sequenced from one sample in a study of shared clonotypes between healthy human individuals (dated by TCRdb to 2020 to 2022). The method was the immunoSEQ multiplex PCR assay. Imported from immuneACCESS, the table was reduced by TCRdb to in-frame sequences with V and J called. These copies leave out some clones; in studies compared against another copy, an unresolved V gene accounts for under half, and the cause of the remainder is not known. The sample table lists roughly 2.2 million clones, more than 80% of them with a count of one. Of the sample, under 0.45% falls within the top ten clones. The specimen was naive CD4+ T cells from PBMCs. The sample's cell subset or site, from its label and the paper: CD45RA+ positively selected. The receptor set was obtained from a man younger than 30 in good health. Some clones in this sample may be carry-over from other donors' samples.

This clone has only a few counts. Here the CDR3 reads CASSQSHSNQPQHF. The DNA for the CDR3 is TGTGCCAGCAGCCAAAGCCATAGCAATCAGCCCCAGCATTTT. The V call is TRBV14, the J call TRBJ1-5; D not resolved. The CDR3 has 14 amino acids. V was trimmed by 2 bases and J by 0 bases, leaving 5 bases between them. Per germline, CDR1 SGHDN and CDR2 FVKESK.

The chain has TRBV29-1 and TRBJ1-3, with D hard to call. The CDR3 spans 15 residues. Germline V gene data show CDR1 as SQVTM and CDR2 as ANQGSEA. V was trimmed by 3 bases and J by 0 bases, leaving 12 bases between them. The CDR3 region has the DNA TGCAGCGTTGAGTTGGTAACGCTCTCTGGAAACACCATATATTTT. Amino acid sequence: CSVELVTLSGNTIYF.

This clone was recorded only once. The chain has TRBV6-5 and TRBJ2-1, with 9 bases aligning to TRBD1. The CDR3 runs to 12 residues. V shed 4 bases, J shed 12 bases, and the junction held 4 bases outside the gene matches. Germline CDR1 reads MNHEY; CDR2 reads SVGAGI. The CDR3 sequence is CASSSSDRGQFF. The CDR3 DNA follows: TGTGCCAGCAGTTCCTCGGACAGGGGGCAGTTCTTC.

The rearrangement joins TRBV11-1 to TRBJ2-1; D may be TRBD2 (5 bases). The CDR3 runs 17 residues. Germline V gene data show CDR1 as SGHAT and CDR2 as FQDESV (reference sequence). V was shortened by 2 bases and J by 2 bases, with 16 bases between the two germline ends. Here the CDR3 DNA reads TGTGCCAGCAGCTTACGTTCCGGGGTAGTTACCTACAATGAGCAGTTCTTC. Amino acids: CASSLRSGVVTYNEQFF.

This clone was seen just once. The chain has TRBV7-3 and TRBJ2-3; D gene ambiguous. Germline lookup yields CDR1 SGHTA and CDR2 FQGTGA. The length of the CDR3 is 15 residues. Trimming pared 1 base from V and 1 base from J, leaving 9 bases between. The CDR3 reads CASSLIGQGTDTQYF. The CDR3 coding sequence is TGTGCCAGCAGCTTAATTGGGCAGGGCACAGATACGCAGTATTTT.

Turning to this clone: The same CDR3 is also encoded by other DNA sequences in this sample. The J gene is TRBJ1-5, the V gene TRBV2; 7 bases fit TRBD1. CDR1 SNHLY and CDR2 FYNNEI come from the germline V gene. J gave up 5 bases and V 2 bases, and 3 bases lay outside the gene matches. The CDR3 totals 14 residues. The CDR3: CASSEQGGDQPQHF. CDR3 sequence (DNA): TGTGCCAGCAGTGAACAGGGGGGCGATCAGCCCCAGCATTTT.

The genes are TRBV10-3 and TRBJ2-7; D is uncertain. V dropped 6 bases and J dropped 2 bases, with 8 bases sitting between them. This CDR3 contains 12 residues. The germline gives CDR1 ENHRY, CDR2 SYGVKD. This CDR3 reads CAIREGPYEQYF. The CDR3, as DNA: TGTGCCATCAGAGAAGGGCCCTACGAGCAGTACTTC.

CDR3 DNA: TGTGCCAGCAGCGTAGAGTTCTCGCGTAACAATGAGCAGTTCTTC. This translates into CASSVEFSRNNEQFF. The V call is TRBV9, the J call TRBJ2-1; no clear D. The CDR3 is 15 amino acids. Germline V gene sequence: CDR1 SGDLS, CDR2 YYNGEE. Trimming cost V 0 bases and J 5 bases, with 12 bases left between them.

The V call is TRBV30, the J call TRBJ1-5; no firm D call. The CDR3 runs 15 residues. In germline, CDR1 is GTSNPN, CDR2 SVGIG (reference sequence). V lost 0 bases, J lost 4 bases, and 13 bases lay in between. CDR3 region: CAWSVLGRLNQPQHF. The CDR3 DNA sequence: TGTGCCTGGAGTGTACTGGGCAGGTTGAATCAGCCCCAGCATTTT.

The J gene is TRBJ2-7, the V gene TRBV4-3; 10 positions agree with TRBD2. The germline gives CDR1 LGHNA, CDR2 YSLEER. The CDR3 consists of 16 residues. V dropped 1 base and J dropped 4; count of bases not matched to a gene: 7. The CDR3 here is CASSQVGLAGVYEQYF. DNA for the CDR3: TGCGCCAGCAGCCAAGTGGGGCTAGCGGGAGTTTACGAGCAGTACTTC.

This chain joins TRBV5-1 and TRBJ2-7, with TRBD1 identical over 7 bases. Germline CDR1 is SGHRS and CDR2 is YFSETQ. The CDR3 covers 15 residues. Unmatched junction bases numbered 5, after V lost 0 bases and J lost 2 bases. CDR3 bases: TGCGCCAGCAGCTTGGCCTTAGGGGGCCCCTACGAGCAGTACTTC. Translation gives CASSLALGGPYEQYF.

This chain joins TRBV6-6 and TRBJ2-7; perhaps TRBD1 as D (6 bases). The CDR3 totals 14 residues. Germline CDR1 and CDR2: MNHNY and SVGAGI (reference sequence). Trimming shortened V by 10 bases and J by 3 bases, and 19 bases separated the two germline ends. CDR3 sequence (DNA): TGTGCCACCGCCGTGGGGGCAGTTCTCTACGAGCAGTACTTC. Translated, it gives CATAVGAVLYEQYF.

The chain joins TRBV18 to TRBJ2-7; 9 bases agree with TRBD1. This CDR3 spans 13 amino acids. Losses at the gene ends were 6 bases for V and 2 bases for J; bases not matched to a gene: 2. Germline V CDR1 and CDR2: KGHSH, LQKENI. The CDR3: CASSRDRAYEQYF. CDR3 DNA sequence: TGTGCCAGCTCCCGGGACAGGGCCTACGAGCAGTACTTC.

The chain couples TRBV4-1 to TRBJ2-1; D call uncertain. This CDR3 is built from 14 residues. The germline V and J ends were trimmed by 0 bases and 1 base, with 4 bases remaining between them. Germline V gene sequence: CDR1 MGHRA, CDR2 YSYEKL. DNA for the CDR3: TGCGCCAGCAGCCAAGATCGGTCCTACAATGAGCAGTTCTTC. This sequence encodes CASSQDRSYNEQFF.

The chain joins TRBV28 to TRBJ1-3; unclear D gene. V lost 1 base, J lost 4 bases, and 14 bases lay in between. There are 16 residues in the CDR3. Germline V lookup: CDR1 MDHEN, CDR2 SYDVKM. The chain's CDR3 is CASSLSPQVVGNTIYF. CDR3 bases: TGTGCCAGCAGTTTATCGCCCCAAGTCGTGGGAAACACCATATATTTT.

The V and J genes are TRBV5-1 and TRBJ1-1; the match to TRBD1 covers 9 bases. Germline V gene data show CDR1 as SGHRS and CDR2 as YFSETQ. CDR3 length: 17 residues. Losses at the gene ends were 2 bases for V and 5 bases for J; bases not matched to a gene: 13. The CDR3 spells CASSLQGANDMGTEAFF. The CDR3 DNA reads TGCGCCAGCAGCTTACAGGGGGCCAACGACATGGGTACTGAAGCTTTCTTT.

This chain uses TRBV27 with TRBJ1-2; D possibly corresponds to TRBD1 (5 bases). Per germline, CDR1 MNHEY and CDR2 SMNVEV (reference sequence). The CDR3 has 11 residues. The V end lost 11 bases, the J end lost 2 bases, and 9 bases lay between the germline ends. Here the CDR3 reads CAPWGNYGYTF. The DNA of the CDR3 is TGTGCCCCATGGGGCAACTATGGCTACACCTTC.

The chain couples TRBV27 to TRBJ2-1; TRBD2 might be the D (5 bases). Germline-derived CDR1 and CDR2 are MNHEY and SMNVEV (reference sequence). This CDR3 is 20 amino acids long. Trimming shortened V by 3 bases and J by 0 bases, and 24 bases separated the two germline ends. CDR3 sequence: CASSLRFGGSRPASYNEQFF. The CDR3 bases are TGTGCCAGCAGTTTGAGGTTTGGCGGGTCGCGCCCCGCCTCCTACAATGAGCAGTTCTTC.

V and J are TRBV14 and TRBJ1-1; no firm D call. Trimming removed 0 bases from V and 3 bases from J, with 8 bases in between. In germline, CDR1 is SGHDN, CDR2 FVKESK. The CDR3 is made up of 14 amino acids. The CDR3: CASSQELGDTEAFF. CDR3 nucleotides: TGTGCCAGCAGCCAAGAACTAGGAGACACTGAAGCTTTCTTT.

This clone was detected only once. The DNA of the CDR3 is TGTGCCAGCAGGGTAGCGGGAATGTGGAGCAATGAGCAGTTCTTC. It yields the protein CASRVAGMWSNEQFF. The chain combines TRBV2 with TRBJ2-1; 8 nucleotides agree with TRBD2. Trimming cost V 6 bases and J 6 bases; bases outside gene matches: 10. Per germline, CDR1 SNHLY and CDR2 FYNNEI. The CDR3 has 15 amino acids. The whole variable domain, remainder taken from reference TRBV2 and TRBJ2-1, is EPEVTQTPSHQVTQMGQEVILRCVPISNHLYFYWYRQILGQKVEFLVSFYNNEISEKSEIFDDQFSVERPDGSNFTLKIRSTKLEDSAMYFCASRVAGMWSNEQFFGPGTRLTVL.

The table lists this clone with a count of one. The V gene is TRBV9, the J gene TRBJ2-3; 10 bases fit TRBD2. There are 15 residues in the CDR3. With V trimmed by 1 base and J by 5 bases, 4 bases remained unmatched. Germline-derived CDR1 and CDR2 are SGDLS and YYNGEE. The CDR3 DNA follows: TGTGCCAGCAGCGTACGATTAGCGGGAGGAGATACGCAGTATTTT. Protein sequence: CASSVRLAGGDTQYF. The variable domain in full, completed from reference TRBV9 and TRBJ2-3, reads DSGVTQTPKHLITATGQRVTLRCSPRSGDLSVYWYQQSLDQGLQFLIQYYNGEERAKGNILERFSAQQFPDLHSELNLSSLELGDSALYFCASSVRLAGGDTQYFGPGTRLTVL.

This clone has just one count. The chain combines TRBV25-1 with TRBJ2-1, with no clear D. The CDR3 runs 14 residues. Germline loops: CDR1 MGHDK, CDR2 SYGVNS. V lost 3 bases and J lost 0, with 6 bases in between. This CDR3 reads CASSETHSYNEQFF. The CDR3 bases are TGTGCCAGCAGTGAGACTCACTCCTACAATGAGCAGTTCTTC.

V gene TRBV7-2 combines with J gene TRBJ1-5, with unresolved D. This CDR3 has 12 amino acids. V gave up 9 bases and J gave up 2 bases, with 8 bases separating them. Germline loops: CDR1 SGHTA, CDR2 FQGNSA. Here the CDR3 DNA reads TGTGCCAGTGGTTGGGGCAATCAGCCCCAGCATTTT. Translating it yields CASGWGNQPQHF. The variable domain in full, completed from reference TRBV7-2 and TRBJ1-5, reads GAGVSQSPSNKVTEKGKDVELRCDPISGHTALYWYRQSLGQGLEFLIYFQGNSAPDKSGLPSDRFSAERTGGSVSTLTIQRTQQEDSAVYLCASGWGNQPQHFGDGTRLSIL.

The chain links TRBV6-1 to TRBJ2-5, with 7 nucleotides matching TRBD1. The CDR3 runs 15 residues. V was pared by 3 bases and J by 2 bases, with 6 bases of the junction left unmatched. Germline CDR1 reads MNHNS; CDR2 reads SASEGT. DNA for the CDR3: TGTGCCAGCAGTGACTTCGGGACAGTACAAGAGACCCAGTACTTC. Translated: CASSDFGTVQETQYF.

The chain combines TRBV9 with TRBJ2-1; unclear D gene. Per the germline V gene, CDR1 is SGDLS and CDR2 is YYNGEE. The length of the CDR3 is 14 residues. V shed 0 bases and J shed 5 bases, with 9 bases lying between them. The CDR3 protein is CASSVAPDHNEQFF. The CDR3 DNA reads TGTGCCAGCAGCGTAGCTCCGGACCACAATGAGCAGTTCTTC.

This chain's CDR3 is CASSSKWDRGASEQYF. CDR3 DNA sequence: TGCGCCAGCAGCTCAAAGTGGGACCGCGGTGCCTCCGAGCAGTACTTC. The chain links TRBV5-1 to TRBJ2-7; D tentatively reads TRBD1 or TRBD2 (5 bases each). The CDR3 sequence is 16 residues long. Between the trimmed V and J ends, which lost 3 bases and 6 bases, there was a span of 22 bases. Germline V gives CDR1 SGHRS, CDR2 YFSETQ.

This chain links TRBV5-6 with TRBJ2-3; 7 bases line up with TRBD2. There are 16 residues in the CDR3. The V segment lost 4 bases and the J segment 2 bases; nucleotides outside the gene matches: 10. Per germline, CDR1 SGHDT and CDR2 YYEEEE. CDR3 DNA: TGTGCCAGCAGCGAACCAAGAAGCGGGAACACAGATACGCAGTATTTT. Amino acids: CASSEPRSGNTDTQYF.

CDR3 amino acids: CASSPTFRAGQTEAFF. The CDR3 bases are TGTGCCAGCTCACCAACTTTCAGGGCAGGGCAGACTGAAGCTTTCTTT. This chain uses TRBV18 with TRBJ1-1; D possibly corresponds to TRBD1 (5 bases). Germline V CDR1 and CDR2: KGHSH, LQKENI. V was clipped by 2 bases and J by 5 bases, with 18 bases between them. There are 16 residues in the CDR3.

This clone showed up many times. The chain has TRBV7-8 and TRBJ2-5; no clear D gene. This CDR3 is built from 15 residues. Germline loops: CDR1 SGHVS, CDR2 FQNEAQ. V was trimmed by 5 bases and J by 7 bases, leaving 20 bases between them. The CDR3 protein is CASSPTRLGERTQYF. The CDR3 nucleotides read TGTGCCAGCAGCCCAACCAGGCTAGGAGAGAGGACCCAGTACTTC.

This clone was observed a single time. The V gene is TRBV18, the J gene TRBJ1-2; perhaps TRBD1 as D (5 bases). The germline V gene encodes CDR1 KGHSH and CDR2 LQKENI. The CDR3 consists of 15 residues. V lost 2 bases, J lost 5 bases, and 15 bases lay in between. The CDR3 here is CASSPTFGTAYGYTF. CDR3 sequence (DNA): TGTGCCAGCTCACCAACCTTTGGGACGGCTTATGGCTACACCTTC.

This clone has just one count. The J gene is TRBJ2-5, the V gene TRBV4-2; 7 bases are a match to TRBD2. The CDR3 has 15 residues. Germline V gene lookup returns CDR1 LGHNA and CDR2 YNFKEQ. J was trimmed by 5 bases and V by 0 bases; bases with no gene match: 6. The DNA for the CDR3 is TGTGCCAGCAGCCAAGAAACGGGAGGAGCCGAGACCCAGTACTTC. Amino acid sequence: CASSQETGGAETQYF.

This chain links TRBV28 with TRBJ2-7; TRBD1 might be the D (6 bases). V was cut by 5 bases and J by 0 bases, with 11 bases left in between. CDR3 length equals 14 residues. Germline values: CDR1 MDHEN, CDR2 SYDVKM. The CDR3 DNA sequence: TGTGCCAGCAGTGAGACAGGTTCCTCCTACGAGCAGTACTTC. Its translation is CASSETGSSYEQYF.